This passage covers 6 T cell receptor beta chains from one sample sequenced in a study of CD8 T cells in ankylosing spondylitis. A single record per CDR3 protein comes from TCRdb applying MiXCR to the 5' RACE reads. The sample records approximately 100,000 distinct CDR3 sequences, 24% being singletons. The specimen sequenced was synovial fluid, either unsorted or a sorted T cell fraction (not recorded which). The source is a male donor with ankylosing spondylitis.

This clonotype was seen a few times. V gene TRBV18 combines with J gene TRBJ1-1; D gene uncertain. The CDR3 consists of 15 residues. Germline CDR1 and CDR2: KGHSH and LQKENI. Trimming stripped 0 bases from V and 0 bases from J, with 8 bases between. The CDR3 reads CASSPPLGLNTEAFF. The CDR3 nucleotides read TGTGCCAGCTCACCACCGTTAGGCCTGAACACTGAAGCTTTCTTT.

At least ten counts were recorded for this clonotype. This CDR3 reads CASSSTGYGYTF. The CDR3 coding sequence is TGTGCCAGCAGCTCGACAGGGTATGGCTACACCTTC. This chain links TRBV7-2 with TRBJ1-2; 7 bases match TRBD1. Trimming removed 4 bases from V and 5 bases from J; junction bases left unmatched: 1. CDR3 size: 12 residues. Germline V gene sequence: CDR1 SGHTA, CDR2 FQGNSA.

This chain connects TRBV5-1 to TRBJ2-7; 11 nucleotides line up with TRBD1. The CDR3 is made up of 15 amino acids. The J segment lost 1 base and the V segment lost 4 bases, leaving 4 bases of the junction unmatched. Germline V gene data show CDR1 as SGHRS and CDR2 as YFSETQ. CDR3 in amino acids: CASSPGTGGSYEQYF. DNA for the CDR3: TGCGCCAGCAGCCCCGGGACAGGGGGTTCCTACGAGCAGTACTTC.

The chain links TRBV12-3 or TRBV12-4 to TRBJ1-5; tentatively, D is TRBD1 (5 bases). V was pared by 2 bases and J by 2 bases, with 10 bases between. The CDR3 contains 15 residues. The CDR3 nucleotides are TGTGCCAGCAGTTTATCGGGGGTCGGCAATCAGCCCCAGCATTTT. It encodes CASSLSGVGNQPQHF.

The chain couples TRBV5-6 to TRBJ1-1; D gene uncertain. This CDR3 spans 13 amino acids. The germline V and J ends were trimmed by 2 bases and 1 base, with 6 bases remaining between them. The germline V gene encodes CDR1 SGHDT and CDR2 YYEEEE. CDR3 sequence (DNA): TGTGCCAGCAGCTTTGTGGGGAACACTGAAGCTTTCTTT. Protein sequence: CASSFVGNTEAFF.

This clonotype was found many times. The rearrangement joins TRBV18 to TRBJ1-1; possible D gene TRBD1, 5 bases. Trimming left V 5 bases short and J 1 base short, with 11 bases between. The CDR3 is 14 residues long. Germline-derived CDR1 and CDR2 are KGHSH and LQKENI. The CDR3, as DNA: TGTGCCAGCTCAGGGACCGGGGGGAACACTGAAGCTTTCTTT. The encoded protein is CASSGTGGNTEAFF.